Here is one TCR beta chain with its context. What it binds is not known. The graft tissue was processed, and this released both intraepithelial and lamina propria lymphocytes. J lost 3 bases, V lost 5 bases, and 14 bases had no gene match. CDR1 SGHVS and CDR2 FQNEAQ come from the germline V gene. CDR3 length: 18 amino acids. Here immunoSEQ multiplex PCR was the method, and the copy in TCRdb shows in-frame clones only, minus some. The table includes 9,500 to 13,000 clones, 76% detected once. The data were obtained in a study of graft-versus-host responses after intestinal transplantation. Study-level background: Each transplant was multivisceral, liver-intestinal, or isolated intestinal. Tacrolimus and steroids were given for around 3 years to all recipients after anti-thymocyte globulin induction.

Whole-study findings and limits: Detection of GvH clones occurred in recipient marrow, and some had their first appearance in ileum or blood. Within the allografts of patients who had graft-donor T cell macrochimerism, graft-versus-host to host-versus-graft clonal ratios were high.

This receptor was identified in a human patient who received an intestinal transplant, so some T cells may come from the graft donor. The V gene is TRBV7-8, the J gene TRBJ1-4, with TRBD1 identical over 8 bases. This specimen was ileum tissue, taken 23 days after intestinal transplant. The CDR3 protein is CASSARDRKAKANEKLFF. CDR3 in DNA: TGTGCCAGCAGCGCACGGGACAGGAAAGCAAAGGCTAATGAAAAACTGTTTTTT.